Listed here is a single T cell receptor beta chain. What it binds is not known. The sample belongs to a study of T cells after yellow fever vaccination. In the study overall: Fractions low in cell number were prepared with SMART-Seq v4 Ultra Low Input. Study-wide points: CD4 and CD8 compartments shared a small share of clonotypes. Most primary-vaccination clones recurred post-booster (more than 95% CD4, 88% CD8).

CDR1 is SGHTA and CDR2 is FQGNSA in the germline V gene. The germline V and J ends were trimmed by 5 bases and 10 bases, with 18 bases remaining between them. The CDR3 totals 15 residues. Conversion of TCR transcripts into cDNA relied on 5'RACE template switching, which added a universal primer site and UMIs. TCRdb passed the 5' RACE reads through MiXCR, listing each CDR3 protein once. Of 60,000 or so distinct CDR3 sequences in the sample, more than 5.5% were seen once. The sequencing here drew on CD8+ T cells sorted from PBMCs, taken on the day of the first yellow fever vaccination. The chain links TRBV7-2 to TRBJ1-6, with D uncertain. The sequence was collected from a man between 18 and 29 years old who received the YFV17D yellow fever vaccine. CDR3 in amino acids: CASSGSALAGSPLHF. The CDR3 region has the DNA TGTGCCAGCAGCGGCTCGGCCCTCGCCGGCTCACCCCTCCACTTT.